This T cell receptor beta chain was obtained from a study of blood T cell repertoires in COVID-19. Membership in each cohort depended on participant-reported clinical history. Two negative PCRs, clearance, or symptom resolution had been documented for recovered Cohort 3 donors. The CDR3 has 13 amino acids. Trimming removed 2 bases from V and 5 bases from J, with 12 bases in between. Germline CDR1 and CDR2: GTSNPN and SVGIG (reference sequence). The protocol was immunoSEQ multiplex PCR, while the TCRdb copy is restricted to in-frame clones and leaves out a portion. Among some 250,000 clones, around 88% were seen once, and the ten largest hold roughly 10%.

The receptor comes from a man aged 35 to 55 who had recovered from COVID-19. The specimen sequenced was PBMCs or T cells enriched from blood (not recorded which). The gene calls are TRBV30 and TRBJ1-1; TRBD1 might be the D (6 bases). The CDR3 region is CAWSNRVGTEAFF. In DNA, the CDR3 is TGTGCCTGGAGTAACAGGGTTGGGACTGAAGCTTTCTTT. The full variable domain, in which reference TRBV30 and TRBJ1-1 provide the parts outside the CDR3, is SQTIHQWPATLVQPVGSPLSLECTVEGTSNPNLYWYRQAAGRGLQLLFYSVGIGQISSEVPQNLSASRPQDRQFILSSKKLLLSDSGFYLCAWSNRVGTEAFFGQGTRLTVV.